What follows are 22 T cell receptor beta chains derived from one specimen sequenced in a study of graft-versus-host responses after intestinal transplantation. Which antigens these TCRs recognize remains unknown. Produced via immunoSEQ multiplex PCR; TCRdb's table is partial and in-frame only. The data show about 70,000 clones, approximately 94% seen once. The sequencing here drew on unstimulated CD8+ T cells sorted from spleen or lymph node cells, taken before intestinal transplant. These receptors originate from a human donor who received an intestinal transplant.

The chain recombines TRBV5-1 with TRBJ2-1; no clear D gene. From germline, CDR1 is SGHRS and CDR2 YFSETQ. This CDR3 spans 19 amino acids. Trimming removed 4 bases at V and 0 bases at J, with 23 bases between. This chain's CDR3 is CASSDTRWFVTSSYNEQFF. CDR3 DNA sequence: TGCGCCAGCAGCGATACCCGGTGGTTCGTGACCAGCTCCTACAATGAGCAGTTCTTC.

The CDR3 here is CASSLSAGALETQYF. CDR3 DNA sequence: TGTGCCAGCAGCCTCAGCGCCGGGGCCTTGGAGACCCAGTACTTC. V gene TRBV7-9 combines with J gene TRBJ2-5; D might be TRBD1 or TRBD2, each matching 5 bases. The V gene lost 5 bases and the J gene lost 5 bases, with 18 bases spanning the gap. CDR3 size: 15 residues. The germline V gene has CDR1 SEHNR and CDR2 FQNEAQ (reference sequence).

The V and J genes are TRBV14 and TRBJ2-7; 10 nucleotides line up with TRBD2. V lost 1 base and J lost 5; bases outside the gene matches: 5. The CDR3 totals 15 residues. Germline V CDR1 and CDR2: SGHDN, FVKESK. Here the CDR3 reads CASSQVGTSVHEQYF. CDR3 sequence (DNA): TGTGCCAGCAGCCAAGTAGGGACTAGCGTTCACGAGCAGTACTTC.

The chain uses TRBV27 and TRBJ2-1; no clear D gene. Germline V gene data show CDR1 as MNHEY and CDR2 as SMNVEV (reference sequence). Trimming stripped 7 bases from V and 1 base from J, with 11 bases between. This CDR3 region has 14 residues. The DNA for the CDR3 is TGTGCCAGCAAGGACGGTTTGTCCTACAATGAGCAGTTCTTC. Amino acids: CASKDGLSYNEQFF.

The chain couples TRBV9 to TRBJ2-4, with a possible D match to TRBD2 (6 bases). The germline V gene has CDR1 SGDLS and CDR2 YYNGEE. The V end was cut by 4 bases, the J end by 1 base, with 15 bases between. The CDR3 has 16 amino acids. As DNA, the CDR3 is TGTGCCAGCAGCCCAAGCGGAGGGAATGCCAAAAACATTCAGTACTTC. It codes for CASSPSGGNAKNIQYF.

CDR3 sequence: CSASGDDEQYF. In DNA, the CDR3 is TGCAGTGCTAGTGGGGACGACGAGCAGTACTTC. This chain joins TRBV20-1 and TRBJ2-7, with D possibly called TRBD1 or TRBD2 (5 bases each). Per the germline V gene, CDR1 is DFQATT and CDR2 is SNEGSKA (reference sequence). The germline V and J ends were trimmed by 3 bases and 5 bases, with 8 bases remaining between them. The CDR3 length is 11 residues.

The J gene is TRBJ2-5, the V gene TRBV19, with 9 bases that match TRBD1. Gene TRBJ2-7 matches the end of the DNA better, so the J call may be wrong. This CDR3 is 15 amino acids long. Germline assignment: CDR1 LNHDA and CDR2 SQIVND (reference sequence). CDR3 sequence: CASGAPGQGTYEQYF. CDR3 DNA: TGTGCCAGTGGGGCTCCGGGACAGGGAACCTACGAGCAGTACTTC.

The chain combines TRBV15 with TRBJ2-2, with D possibly TRBD2 on 5 matching bases. Per the germline V gene, CDR1 is LNHNV and CDR2 is YYDKDF (reference sequence). The CDR3 is 14 amino acids. V shed 8 bases and J shed 3 bases, with 13 bases lying between them. The CDR3 region is CATSLRVDTGELFF. The CDR3 nucleotides are TGTGCCACCTCGTTGAGGGTCGACACCGGGGAGCTGTTTTTT.

This sequence joins TRBV6-5 and TRBJ1-1, with TRBD1 matching over 7 bases. This CDR3 is 14 amino acids long. With V trimmed by 6 bases and J by 3 bases, 7 bases remained unmatched. Germline V gene sequence: CDR1 MNHEY, CDR2 SVGAGI. The DNA of the CDR3 is TGTGCCAGCAGGGCAGGGGGAGTTGACACTGAAGCTTTCTTT. It is translated as CASRAGGVDTEAFF.

The chain recombines TRBV6-1 with TRBJ2-7; D is tentatively TRBD1 or TRBD2 (5 bases each). V was clipped by 5 bases and J by 0 bases, with 14 bases between them. Germline CDR1 is MNHNS and CDR2 is SASEGT. The CDR3 is 15 residues long. The CDR3 loop reads CASSWDGFSSYEQYF. In DNA form, the CDR3 reads TGTGCCAGCAGTTGGGACGGATTTAGCTCCTACGAGCAGTACTTC.

This clone was seen only once. The chain employs TRBV4-1 and TRBJ2-5, with TRBD2 matching over 13 bases. CDR1 is MGHRA, CDR2 YSYEKL, per germline. CDR3 length equals 15 residues. V gave up 6 bases and J gave up 7 bases; unmatched junction bases: 8. CDR3 nucleotide sequence: TGCGCCAGCAGACAACTAGCGGGAGGGGCGGGGACCCAGTACTTC. It yields the protein CASRQLAGGAGTQYF.

This sequence joins TRBV9 and TRBJ2-2; D is uncertain. This CDR3 is built from 16 residues. V was pared by 1 base and J by 2 bases, with 12 bases between. Germline CDR1 reads SGDLS; CDR2 reads YYNGEE. The CDR3 reads CASSVRTDENTGELFF. The CDR3 coding sequence is TGTGCCAGCAGCGTACGAACAGACGAAAACACCGGGGAGCTGTTTTTT.

The chain carries TRBV4-1 and TRBJ2-1; D gene ambiguous. Trimming removed 0 bases from V and 0 bases from J, with 12 bases in between. Germline CDR1 MGHRA, CDR2 YSYEKL. CDR3 size: 17 residues. In DNA form, the CDR3 reads TGCGCCAGCAGCCAAGAATCGGATGGTTACTCCTACAATGAGCAGTTCTTC. Encoded protein: CASSQESDGYSYNEQFF.

The rearrangement uses TRBV29-1 and TRBJ2-7; D assignment may be TRBD1 or TRBD2 (5 bases each). Germline CDR1 reads SQVTM; CDR2 reads ANQGSEA. Trimming shortened V by 7 bases and J by 0 bases, and 13 bases separated the two germline ends. CDR3 length: 13 residues. For the CDR3, the DNA is TGCAGCGCCCTTGCAGGGAGCTCCTACGAGCAGTACTTC. Its translation is CSALAGSSYEQYF.

The chain employs TRBV5-6 and TRBJ2-1; 8 bases align to TRBD2. Germline V CDR1 and CDR2: SGHDT, YYEEEE. V dropped 0 bases and J dropped 3; count of bases not matched to a gene: 2. The CDR3 covers 15 residues. The CDR3 DNA is TGTGCCAGCAGCTTGGAACTAGCGGACTACAATGAGCAGTTCTTC. This codes for CASSLELADYNEQFF.

The V gene is TRBV2, the J gene TRBJ2-7, with 10 bases lining up with TRBD2. The length of the CDR3 is 13 residues. Looked up from germline, CDR1 is SNHLY and CDR2 is FYNNEI. V shed 8 bases and J 4 bases; nucleotides not matched to a gene: 5. The CDR3 DNA follows: TGTGCCAGCCAGAGGACTAGCGGATACGAGCAGTACTTC. As protein: CASQRTSGYEQYF. The entire variable domain, with the rest obtained from reference TRBV2 and TRBJ2-7, is as follows: EPEVTQTPSHQVTQMGQEVILRCVPISNHLYFYWYRQILGQKVEFLVSFYNNEISEKSEIFDDQFSVERPDGSNFTLKIRSTKLEDSAMYFCASQRTSGYEQYFGPGTRLTVT.

This chain uses TRBV6-5 with TRBJ2-1; no clear D. Germline V lookup: CDR1 MNHEY, CDR2 SVGAGI. The CDR3 runs 13 residues. The V and J ends lost 5 bases and 9 bases respectively, with 14 bases between them. DNA of the CDR3: TGTGCCAGCAGTAACGGAGCAGTCGGTGAGCAGTTCTTC. Translation gives CASSNGAVGEQFF.

The chain joins TRBV4-1 to TRBJ1-4; D possibly corresponds to TRBD1 (6 bases). The CDR3 has 17 residues. Germline CDR1 reads MGHRA; CDR2 reads YSYEKL. Trimming shortened V by 4 bases and J by 4 bases, and 19 bases separated the two germline ends. The CDR3 region is CASSLWSLQGGNEKLFF. In DNA, the CDR3 is TGCGCCAGCAGCCTTTGGTCATTACAGGGTGGTAATGAAAAACTGTTTTTT.

The chain links TRBV7-6 to TRBJ2-7; 8 bases line up with TRBD2. Per germline, CDR1 SGHVS and CDR2 FNYEAQ. V shed 4 bases, J shed 5 bases, and the junction held 10 bases outside the gene matches. This CDR3 is 15 amino acids long. CDR3: CASSSLTAGANEQYF. The CDR3 DNA reads as TGTGCCAGCAGCTCCCTTACAGCGGGAGCCAACGAGCAGTACTTC.

This rearrangement joins TRBV6-5 to TRBJ2-5; 9 bases are shared with TRBD1. The tail of the sequence fits TRBJ2-7 better, so the J call may be wrong. CDR3 length: 15 residues. CDR1 and CDR2 from the germline V gene are MNHEY and SVGAGI. The CDR3 is CASSLLDRGAYEQYF. CDR3 bases: TGTGCCAGCAGTCTACTGGACAGGGGAGCCTACGAGCAGTACTTC.

This chain connects TRBV6-6 to TRBJ2-7; D not resolved. V was trimmed by 8 bases and J by 3 bases, leaving 14 bases between them. The CDR3 sequence is 13 residues long. CDR1 is MNHNY, CDR2 SVGAGI, per germline (reference sequence). The CDR3 loop reads CASFPPKGYEQYF. The CDR3 DNA reads as TGTGCCAGCTTTCCACCCAAGGGCTACGAGCAGTACTTC.

V and J are TRBV15 and TRBJ1-6; 7 nucleotides align to TRBD1. Germline V gene sequence: CDR1 LNHNV, CDR2 YYDKDF (reference sequence). V trimming: 4 bases; J trimming: 6 bases; junction bases outside the gene matches: 6. The CDR3 is 15 residues long. As DNA, the CDR3 is TGTGCCACCAGCACCTACAGGGGTGGTAATTCACCCCTCCACTTT. It translates to CATSTYRGGNSPLHF. Looking up the rest from reference TRBV15 and TRBJ1-6 gives the full variable domain: DAMVIQNPRYQVTQFGKPVTLSCSQTLNHNVMYWYQQKSSQAPKLLFHYYDKDFNNEADTPDNFQSRRPNTSFCFLDIRSPGLGDTAMYLCATSTYRGGNSPLHFGNGTRLTVT.